Included here is one T cell receptor (beta chain) sequence, with context. The antigen is undetermined. The method was immunoSEQ multiplex PCR; TCRdb's version includes in-frame clones alone and lacks a portion of them. The data hold 20,000 or so clones, with 80% to 90% observed a single time. The data were taken from a study of chemoradiotherapy in HPV16-positive cancers. General study findings and limits: HPV-specific T cells were functionally defined from only a couple of HPV16-positive patients. For HPV16-positive patients, expanding HPV-responsive T cells associated with longer recurrence-free survival. Candidate HPV-specific clones and E7-related TCR motifs grew in tumor during treatment.

The source of this sequence is a human donor with HPV-associated anogenital cancer. The sequencing used blood, collected from a patient who underwent chemoradiotherapy.

CDR3: CASSQDRDSSGNTIYF. In nucleotides, the CDR3 is TGCGCCAGCAGCCAGGACCGGGACAGCTCTGGAAACACCATATATTTT. J is TRBJ1-3 and V is TRBV4-3; the match to TRBD1 covers 7 bases. The V and J ends lost 3 bases and 0 bases, in that order; junction bases with no gene match: 5. The CDR3 runs 16 residues. Germline assignment: CDR1 LGHNA and CDR2 YSLEER.